This entry lists 26 T cell receptor beta chains sequenced from one sample in a study of T-cell reconstitution after alpha-beta-depleted transplantation in children. The TCRbeta library was prepared with unique molecular identifiers. TCRdb independently ran MiXCR on the PCR reads; one entry per CDR3 protein. The sample yields roughly 100,000 distinct CDR3 sequences, about 8% seen once. The sample consisted of PBMCs, taken before TCRalphabeta/CD19-depleted stem cell transplant. Receptors were obtained from a boy between 2 and 10 years old with acute lymphoblastic leukemia, due to receive a stem cell transplant.

This clonotype was observed a handful of times. The chain links TRBV12-3 or TRBV12-4 to TRBJ2-7; either TRBD1 or TRBD2 may supply D (7 bases each). V was clipped by 6 bases and J by 0 bases, with 12 bases between them. This CDR3 is 14 amino acids long. The CDR3 region is CASSAGDSSYEQYF. CDR3 nucleotides: TGTGCCAGCAGCGCGGGGGACAGCTCCTACGAGCAGTACTTC.

This clonotype was recorded at least ten times. V gene TRBV11-2 combines with J gene TRBJ2-6; 7 bases align to TRBD2. V lost 1 base and J lost 0; bases outside the gene matches: 12. This CDR3 has 20 residues. The germline V gene has CDR1 SGHAT and CDR2 FQNNGV. This chain's CDR3 is CASSLGPRAGVASGANVLTF. The CDR3 nucleotides are TGTGCCAGCAGCTTAGGACCAAGGGCGGGGGTTGCCTCTGGGGCCAACGTCCTGACTTTC.

The V call is TRBV5-5, the J call TRBJ1-6, with no clear D. CDR1 is SGHKS and CDR2 is YYEKEE in the germline V gene (reference sequence). Trimming took 3 bases from V and 5 from J, leaving 12 bases between them. This CDR3 contains 15 residues. The CDR3 region is CASSSDGIHNSPLHF. As DNA, the CDR3 is TGTGCCAGCAGCTCGGACGGCATTCATAATTCACCCCTCCACTTT. Full variable domain (outside the CDR3, taken from reference TRBV5-5 and TRBJ1-6): DAGVTQSPTHLIKTRGQQVTLRCSPISGHKSVSWYQQVLGQGPQFIFQYYEKEERGRGNFPDRFSARQFPNYSSELNVNALLLGDSALYLCASSSDGIHNSPLHFGNGTRLTVT.

This clonotype was seen many times. This chain connects TRBV28 to TRBJ1-1, with a weak D call TRBD1 (6 bases). There are 14 residues in the CDR3. CDR1 is MDHEN, CDR2 SYDVKM, per germline. V gave up 2 bases and J gave up 0 bases, with 7 bases separating them. The DNA for the CDR3 is TGTGCCAGCAGTTTAAGGGGGATGAACACTGAAGCTTTCTTT. Amino acids: CASSLRGMNTEAFF.

This clonotype was observed a few times. J is TRBJ2-5 and V is TRBV27, with D unclear. CDR1 MNHEY and CDR2 SMNVEV come from the germline V gene (reference sequence). CDR3 length: 12 amino acids. Trimming removed 6 bases from V and 1 base from J, with 6 bases in between. The DNA of the CDR3 is TGTGCCAGCAGCAAGACCCAAGAGACCCAGTACTTC. It encodes CASSKTQETQYF.

The table lists this clonotype with a few counts. The chain recombines TRBV12-3 or TRBV12-4 with TRBJ1-5; 7 bases align to TRBD1. The junction had 4 bases not matched to a gene; V was cut back by 6 bases and J by 5 bases. The length of the CDR3 is 13 residues. The CDR3: CASRRQGDQPQHF. Here the CDR3 DNA reads TGTGCCAGCAGACGACAGGGCGATCAGCCCCAGCATTTT.

This clonotype was recorded many times. The rearrangement uses TRBV5-1 and TRBJ1-1; no clear D. Trimming removed 1 base from V and 0 bases from J, with 16 bases in between. CDR3 size: 17 residues. Germline assignment: CDR1 SGHRS and CDR2 YFSETQ. The CDR3 DNA follows: TGCGCCAGCAGCTTGTTGGGGTTAGGATTAATGAACACTGAAGCTTTCTTT. This encodes CASSLLGLGLMNTEAFF. The full variable domain, with the rest looked up from reference TRBV5-1 and TRBJ1-1, is KAGVTQTPRYLIKTRGQQVTLSCSPISGHRSVSWYQQTPGQGLQFLFEYFSETQRNKGNFPGRFSGRQFSNSRSEMNVSTLELGDSALYLCASSLLGLGLMNTEAFFGQGTRLTVV.

This clonotype was counted many times. V gene TRBV6-2 or TRBV6-3 combines with J gene TRBJ1-1, with 7 bases identical to TRBD1. The CDR3 has 15 residues. After removal of 7 bases from V and 0 bases from J, the junction contained 8 bases not matched to a gene. CDR1 is MNHEY and CDR2 is SVGEGT in the germline V gene. The CDR3 here is CASIKRDSLNTEAFF. The CDR3 coding sequence is TGTGCCAGCATTAAAAGGGACAGCTTGAACACTGAAGCTTTCTTT.

This clonotype was detected many times. This sequence joins TRBV4-1 and TRBJ1-5; D remains ambiguous. This CDR3 is built from 16 residues. Germline V CDR1 and CDR2: MGHRA, YSYEKL. Trimming cost V 0 bases and J 1 base, with 10 bases left between them. The CDR3 DNA sequence: TGCGCCAGCAGCCAAGAGATATTCGGGAGCAATCAGCCCCAGCATTTT. This sequence encodes CASSQEIFGSNQPQHF.

V usage is TRBV3-1 and J usage is TRBJ1-6; 7 bases agree with TRBD1. The CDR3 covers 15 residues. CDR1 and CDR2 (germline): LGHDT, YNNKEL (reference sequence). The V gene end was trimmed by 2 bases and the J gene end by 6 bases; junction bases not matched to a gene: 4. The CDR3 here is CASSQKAGGNSPLHF. The CDR3 DNA sequence: TGTGCCAGCAGCCAAAAGGCAGGGGGTAATTCACCCCTCCACTTT.

This clonotype has ten or more counts. V gene TRBV6-2 or TRBV6-3 combines with J gene TRBJ2-3, with 13 nucleotides matching TRBD2. CDR1 is MNHEY and CDR2 is SVGEGT in the germline V gene. With 4 bases clipped from V and 4 bases from J, the junction kept 2 bases outside the gene matches. The CDR3 consists of 15 residues. The CDR3 loop reads CASSSGLAGSDTQYF. The CDR3 nucleotides read TGTGCCAGCAGTTCGGGACTAGCGGGGTCAGATACGCAGTATTTT.

This clonotype was seen a handful of times. This chain links TRBV11-2 with TRBJ1-4; tentative D call: TRBD1 (5 bases). The ends were cut back, 0 bases at V and 8 bases at J, with 13 bases in the middle. The CDR3 consists of 15 residues. Germline V gene sequence: CDR1 SGHAT, CDR2 FQNNGV. This CDR3 is CASSLDLQGGEKLFF. CDR3 DNA: TGTGCCAGCAGCTTAGATCTGCAGGGAGGGGAAAAACTGTTTTTT.

This clonotype was seen at least ten times. The V and J genes are TRBV20-1 and TRBJ2-3; tentative D call: TRBD2 (6 bases). V lost 5 bases and J lost 3, with 15 bases in between. This CDR3 is 14 amino acids long. Looked up from germline, CDR1 is DFQATT and CDR2 is SNEGSKA (reference sequence). In DNA, the CDR3 is TGCAGTGCTCTACCAGGCGGGGTGACAGATACGCAGTATTTT. It yields the protein CSALPGGVTDTQYF.

This chain connects TRBV12-3 or TRBV12-4 to TRBJ2-1, with D tentatively TRBD2 (5 bases). The length of the CDR3 is 13 residues. Between the trimmed V and J ends, which lost 3 bases and 10 bases, there was a span of 13 bases. In DNA, the CDR3 is TGTGCCAGCAGTTTTGAGGGCTTTGGAGAGCAGTTCTTC. Translating gives CASSFEGFGEQFF.

This clonotype has just a few counts. V is TRBV24-1 and J is TRBJ2-7; 7 bases are shared with TRBD1. Germline V gives CDR1 KGHDR, CDR2 SFDVKD. Trimming removed 11 bases from V and 1 base from J; junction bases left unmatched: 13. The CDR3 is 15 amino acids. The CDR3 reads CAIRPKTGPSYEQYF. In DNA, the CDR3 is TGTGCCATACGGCCGAAGACAGGGCCGTCCTACGAGCAGTACTTC.

This clonotype was seen many times. CDR3 loop: CASSEGGSDTDTQYF. The DNA for the CDR3 is TGTGCCAGCAGTGAGGGGGGCAGTGACACAGATACGCAGTATTTT. The J gene is TRBJ2-3, the V gene TRBV6-4; D could derive from TRBD1 or TRBD2 (6 bases each). The CDR3 totals 15 residues. Germline V CDR1 and CDR2: MRHNA, SNTAGT. V lost 3 bases, J lost 2 bases, and 12 bases lay in between.

The genes are TRBV6-4 and TRBJ2-3, with TRBD1 as a possible D gene (5 bases). This CDR3 is built from 16 residues. Germline CDR1 is MRHNA and CDR2 is SNTAGT. The V gene lost 0 bases and the J gene lost 2 bases, with 12 bases spanning the gap. CDR3 residues: CASSDSGQGSTDTQYF. Here the CDR3 DNA reads TGTGCCAGCAGTGACTCCGGGCAGGGTTCCACAGATACGCAGTATTTT.

This clonotype was observed a handful of times. The chain is built from TRBV20-1 and TRBJ2-3, with 8 bases that match TRBD2. Trimming cost V 1 base and J 3 bases; bases outside gene matches: 12. This CDR3 region has 17 residues. Germline V gene lookup returns CDR1 DFQATT and CDR2 SNEGSKA (reference sequence). The CDR3 spells CSARAYDLAGFTDTQYF. For the CDR3, the DNA is TGCAGTGCTAGAGCCTATGATTTAGCGGGGTTTACAGATACGCAGTATTTT.

Many counts were recorded for this clonotype. This chain connects TRBV21-1 to TRBJ2-5; TRBD1 was called by the table and not checked on the DNA. TRBV21-1 counts as a pseudogene. The CDR3 length is 17 residues. CDR3 bases: TGTGCCAGCAGCTCACAACCCGGACCTCAAAGAACGGAGACCCAGTACTTC. Translating gives CASSSQPGPQRTETQYF.

The rearrangement uses TRBV6-4 and TRBJ1-2; TRBD1 matches at 9 bases. Trimming took 5 bases from V and 5 from J; bases not matched to a gene: 6. The germline V gene has CDR1 MRHNA and CDR2 SNTAGT. CDR3 length: 14 residues. In nucleotides, the CDR3 is TGTGCCAGCAGTCCCGAGACAGGGGGATATGGCTACACCTTC. It is translated as CASSPETGGYGYTF.

The gene calls are TRBV4-3 and TRBJ1-1; the D is unclear. V was cut by 0 bases and J by 2 bases, with 4 bases left in between. The CDR3 covers 13 residues. CDR1 and CDR2 (germline): LGHNA, YSLEER. The CDR3 region has the DNA TGCGCCAGCAGCCAAGAACATAACACTGAAGCTTTCTTT. Amino acid sequence: CASSQEHNTEAFF.

This chain connects TRBV4-1 to TRBJ2-1, with D unresolved. The CDR3 has 16 amino acids. Germline assignment: CDR1 MGHRA and CDR2 YSYEKL. V shed 0 bases and J shed 0 bases, with 9 bases lying between them. CDR3 sequence: CASSQDRTGSYNEQFF. CDR3 DNA: TGCGCCAGCAGCCAAGATAGGACGGGCTCCTACAATGAGCAGTTCTTC.

Concerning this clonotype: A read error may be the cause here, since a much bigger clone is one base away. The missing conserved phenylalanine or tryptophan at the end of this CDR3 makes a read error likely. The chain recombines TRBV5-1 with TRBJ2-7, with TRBD2 matching over 8 bases. The CDR3 runs to 14 residues. Germline V lookup: CDR1 SGHRS, CDR2 YFSETQ. Trimming removed 1 base from V and 5 bases from J; junction bases left unmatched: 5. The CDR3 DNA follows: TGCGCCAGCAGCTTGCCGGGACTAGAGGACGAGCAGTACTCC. This codes for CASSLPGLEDEQYS.

About this clonotype: A much larger clonotype is one base distant, so this may be a read error. The J gene is TRBJ2-5, the V gene TRBV6-1; a possible D gene is TRBD2 (7 bases). This CDR3 comprises 12 residues. The germline V gene encodes CDR1 MNHNS and CDR2 SASEGT. The CDR3 DNA reads TGTGACAGGGAGGGGCAGGGGGAGACCCAGTACTTC. This encodes CDREGQGETQYF.

In this sample, this clonotype turned up many times. The rearrangement uses TRBV20-1 and TRBJ2-1; D is perhaps TRBD2 (5 bases). The CDR3 runs 14 residues. Germline V gene lookup returns CDR1 DFQATT and CDR2 SNEGSKA (reference sequence). V was clipped by 0 bases and J by 7 bases, with 13 bases between them. The CDR3 DNA is TGCAGTGCTAGAGAAACTCGGGGTTTGAATGAGCAGTTCTTC. Translated, it gives CSARETRGLNEQFF.

Comment on this clonotype: At one end the junction does not follow the germline gene, possibly because of a read error. The gene calls are TRBV20-1 and TRBJ2-3; TRBD2 matches 13 bases. The CDR3 totals 16 residues. Germline CDR1 is DFQATT and CDR2 is SNEGSKA (reference sequence). The CDR3 region is CSAPQLAGGRGDTRYF. CDR3 DNA sequence: TGCAGTGCTCCCCAACTAGCGGGGGGGCGGGGAGATACGCGGTATTTT.